These T cell receptor beta chains were read from a single sample in a study of early T cells in non-severe SARS-CoV-2 infection. TCRdb recomputed calls from the 5' RACE reads with MiXCR, one row per CDR3 protein. The sample has 30,000 to 35,000 distinct CDR3 sequences, about 3.8% seen once. The sequencing sample was made of whole blood. These receptors were collected from an adult who was a healthcare worker with PCR-confirmed SARS-CoV-2 infection or an uninfected control (not recorded which). CDR3s include the opening cysteine and the closing phenylalanine or tryptophan. Each record gives: J gene, D gene, clone size, CDR3 length, V gene, CDR3 protein, CDR3 DNA. A D gene is named only where the DNA matches it firmly. Only part of the rows carry a size: once, few, many, or a class if the clone is expanded.

TRBJ2-4	-	-	17	TRBV12-3/TRBV12-4	CASSGRRSMGAKNIQYF	TGTGCCAGCAGCGGGAGAAGGTCTATGGGAGCCAAAAACATTCAGTACTTC
TRBJ2-2	-	many	17	TRBV10-3	CAISASGFGRRTGELFF	TGTGCCATCAGTGCCTCGGGGTTTGGCAGAAGGACCGGGGAGCTGTTTTTT
TRBJ1-2	TRBD1	many	15	TRBV6-1	CASRETPGQDYGYTF	TGTGCCAGCAGAGAAACGCCGGGACAGGACTATGGCTACACCTTC
TRBJ1-1	TRBD1	many	14	TRBV9	CASSGTGQNTEAFF	TGTGCCAGCAGCGGGACAGGCCAGAACACTGAAGCTTTCTTT
TRBJ1-3	TRBD1	-	15	TRBV5-1	CASSMTGAGVDTIYF	TGCGCCAGCAGCATGACAGGGGCCGGGGTGGACACCATATATTTT
TRBJ2-7	-	-	11	TRBV6-2/TRBV6-3	CASATLNEQYF	TGTGCCAGCGCAACTCTGAACGAGCAGTACTTC
TRBJ2-5	-	few	14	TRBV7-2	CASSLVGYQETQYF	TGTGCCAGCAGCTTAGTGGGGTACCAAGAGACCCAGTACTTC
TRBJ2-4	TRBD2	-	15	TRBV18	CASSPPSGGAGIQYF	TGTGCCAGCTCACCACCGAGCGGGGGGGCCGGCATTCAGTACTTC
TRBJ2-5	-	many	12	TRBV30	CAWSHGGETQYF	TGTGCCTGGAGTCACGGAGGGGAGACCCAGTACTTC
TRBJ2-7	-	many	14	TRBV4-3	CASSQVSTGREQYF	TGCGCCAGCAGCCAAGTCTCGACAGGAAGGGAGCAGTACTTC
TRBJ2-3	-	-	13	TRBV6-1	CASLRVSTDTQYF	TGTGCCAGCCTTCGGGTGAGCACAGATACGCAGTATTTT
TRBJ2-3	TRBD2	many	19	TRBV29-1	CSVIRVITSGPYGADTQYF	TGCAGCGTGATAAGGGTGATAACTAGCGGGCCCTATGGGGCAGATACGCAGTATTTT
TRBJ1-4	-	many	15	TRBV6-5	CASSSITPVNEKLFF	TGTGCCAGCAGTTCGATAACGCCCGTGAATGAAAAACTGTTTTTT
TRBJ1-3	TRBD1	many	16	TRBV7-3	CASSRDRGESGNTIYF	TGTGCCAGCAGTAGGGACAGAGGGGAGTCTGGAAACACCATATATTTT
TRBJ2-7	TRBD1	many	12	TRBV9	CASGPGGYEQYF	TGTGCCAGCGGCCCAGGGGGCTACGAGCAGTACTTC
TRBJ2-7	-	many	14	TRBV29-1	CSVELGSSSYEQYF	TGCAGCGTTGAGCTGGGGTCAAGCTCCTACGAGCAGTACTTC
TRBJ2-6	-	-	13	TRBV27	CASHFSGANVLTF	TGTGCCAGCCACTTCTCTGGGGCCAACGTCCTGACTTTC
TRBJ2-7	-	-	14	TRBV7-8	CASSLADLTYEQYF	TGTGCCAGCAGCCTCGCGGACCTGACCTACGAGCAGTACTTC
TRBJ2-5	TRBD2	few	15	TRBV11-2	CASSSRLAEEETQYF	TGTGCCAGCAGCTCCAGACTAGCGGAGGAAGAGACCCAGTACTTC
TRBJ2-1	TRBD2	many	14	TRBV10-3	CAISASGNLNEQFF	TGTGCCATCAGTGCTAGCGGGAATCTCAATGAGCAGTTCTTC
TRBJ2-7	-	many	14	TRBV12-3/TRBV12-4	CASTQTEVSYEQYF	TGTGCCAGCACCCAGACAGAGGTTTCCTACGAGCAGTACTTC
TRBJ2-4	-	-	15	TRBV12-2	CASRSWSLAKNIQYF	TGTGCAAGTCGCTCCTGGTCCCTAGCCAAAAACATTCAGTACTTC
TRBJ2-5	-	many	14	TRBV6-6	CASTPTGARETQYF	TGTGCCAGCACCCCAACGGGGGCGCGGGAGACCCAGTACTTC
TRBJ2-7	TRBD1	many	15	TRBV28	CASSLEDREFYEQYF	TGTGCCAGCAGTTTGGAGGACAGGGAGTTCTACGAGCAGTACTTC
TRBJ2-2	TRBD2	many	19	TRBV6-2/TRBV6-3	CASSEDRAGGPTNTGELFF	TGTGCCAGCAGTGAGGATCGAGCGGGGGGTCCTACGAACACCGGGGAGCTGTTTTTT
TRBJ2-4	-	many	14	TRBV18	CASSPTQAKNIQYF	TGTGCCAGCTCACCAACCCAGGCCAAAAACATTCAGTACTTC
TRBJ1-6	-	many	14	TRBV14	CASSKTLYNSPLHF	TGTGCCAGCAGCAAGACACTTTATAATTCACCCCTCCACTTT
TRBJ2-1	-	few	10	TRBV20-1	CSAGLYEQFF	TGCAGTGCAGGACTATACGAGCAGTTCTTC
TRBJ1-4	-	many	14	TRBV20-1	CSASRGGPNEKLFF	TGCAGTGCTAGTAGGGGGGGCCCTAATGAAAAACTGTTTTTT
TRBJ2-1	TRBD2	many	16	TRBV10-1	CASSESLAGVRDEQFF	TGCGCCAGCAGTGAGTCGTTAGCGGGAGTTCGGGATGAGCAGTTCTTC
TRBJ2-7	-	many	14	TRBV19	CASSMQGGPYEQYF	TGTGCCAGTAGTATGCAGGGAGGTCCCTACGAGCAGTACTTC